The TCR beta chain under discussion was sequenced for a study of blood T cell repertoires in COVID-19. Study summary: Samples came from the United States, Italy and Spain, spanning acute and convalescent COVID-19. Sources were T cells, B-cell-depleted T cells, or PBMCs; the material itself was cDNA or gDNA.

The CDR3 is made up of 15 amino acids. Germline CDR1 SGHRS, CDR2 YFSETQ. The V segment lost 7 bases and the J segment 0 bases; nucleotides outside the gene matches: 2. Authors' data handling: From reference gene primer amplification, estimates of nucleated cell counts were derived. Using immunoSEQ multiplex PCR, the repertoire was profiled, and TCRdb retains in-frame clones only, with some absent. The V and J calls and the clone size are those of that table, but D and trimming were determined from the DNA. The sample contains some 80,000 clones, about 86% of which appear only once. This clone was seen only once.

This TCR was sampled from an elderly man with acute or convalescent COVID-19. The source material was peripheral blood. The chain carries TRBV5-1 and TRBJ2-1, with TRBD2 matching over 12 bases. In nucleotides, the CDR3 is TGCGCCAGCGGACTAGCGGGAAGCTCCTACAATGAGCAGTTCTTC. Its protein product is CASGLAGSSYNEQFF.